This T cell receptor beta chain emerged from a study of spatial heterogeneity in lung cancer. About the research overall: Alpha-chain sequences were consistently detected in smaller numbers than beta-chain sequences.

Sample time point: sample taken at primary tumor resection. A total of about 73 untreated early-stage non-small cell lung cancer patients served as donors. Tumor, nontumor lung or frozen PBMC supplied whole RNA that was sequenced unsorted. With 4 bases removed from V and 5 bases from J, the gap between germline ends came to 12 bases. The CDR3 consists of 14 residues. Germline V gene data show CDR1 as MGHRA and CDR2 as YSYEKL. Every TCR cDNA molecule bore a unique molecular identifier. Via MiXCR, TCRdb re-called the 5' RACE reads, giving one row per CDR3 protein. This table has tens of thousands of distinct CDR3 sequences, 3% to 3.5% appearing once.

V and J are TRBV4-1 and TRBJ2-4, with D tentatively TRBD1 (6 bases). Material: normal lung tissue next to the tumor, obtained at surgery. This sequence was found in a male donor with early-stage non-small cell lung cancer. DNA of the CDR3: TGCGCCAGCAGCCCCCGGGACACTCAAAACATTCAGTACTTC. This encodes CASSPRDTQNIQYF.